Shown below are 20 T cell receptor beta chains from a single sample sequenced in a study of OX40 agonist ivuxolimab in advanced cancers. The method was immunoSEQ multiplex PCR; TCRdb's version includes in-frame clones alone and lacks a portion of them. This table has roughly 20,000 clones, 87% appearing once. Here the sequenced sample was CD4+ or CD8+ T cells sorted from blood, taken in a trial of the OX40 agonist ivuxolimab. Receptors were obtained from an adult with an advanced solid tumor such as melanoma, head and neck, liver or kidney cancer.

This clone has only a few counts. This chain links TRBV2 with TRBJ2-3; perhaps TRBD1 as D (5 bases). In germline, CDR1 is SNHLY, CDR2 FYNNEI. This CDR3 region has 11 residues. Trimming stripped 3 bases from V and 9 bases from J, with 7 bases between. CDR3 sequence: CASSEGPTQYF. In DNA form, the CDR3 reads TGTGCCAGCAGTGAGGGGCCGACGCAGTATTTT.

This clone was observed a handful of times. The chain couples TRBV11-2 to TRBJ2-7; D call uncertain. CDR3 length: 14 residues. Germline-derived CDR1 and CDR2 are SGHAT and FQNNGV. The ends were cut back, 11 bases at V and 2 bases at J, with 19 bases in the middle. The chain's CDR3 is CAVTPEDLTYEQYF. CDR3 sequence (DNA): TGTGCCGTAACCCCCGAGGACCTAACCTACGAGCAGTACTTC. The variable domain in full, with the rest retrieved from reference TRBV11-2 and TRBJ2-7, is EAGVAQSPRYKIIEKRQSVAFWCNPISGHATLYWYQQILGQGPKLLIQFQNNGVVDDSQLPKDRFSAERLKGVDSTLKIQPAKLEDSAVYLCAVTPEDLTYEQYFGPGTRLTVT.

Sample share makes this clone medium-sized. The V gene is TRBV6-5, the J gene TRBJ1-2; the D is unclear. The ends were cut back, 5 bases at V and 1 base at J, with 14 bases in the middle. This CDR3 contains 15 residues. Germline V gene lookup returns CDR1 MNHEY and CDR2 SVGAGI. The CDR3 here is CASSIMADINYGYTF. The CDR3, as DNA: TGTGCCAGCAGTATAATGGCCGATATTAACTATGGCTACACCTTC.

The table lists this clone with a few counts. The chain links TRBV9 to TRBJ2-1; D assignment may be TRBD1 or TRBD2 (5 bases each). The CDR3 length is 13 residues. Germline V gives CDR1 SGDLS, CDR2 YYNGEE. V lost 7 bases and J lost 0, with 8 bases in between. The CDR3 sequence: CASGGGSYNEQFF. In nucleotides, the CDR3 is TGTGCCAGCGGTGGGGGCTCCTACAATGAGCAGTTCTTC.

This clone was recorded once. CDR3 region: CASSQDVYSNQPQHF. The CDR3 DNA follows: TGCGCCAGCAGCCAAGACGTCTATAGCAATCAGCCCCAGCATTTT. The chain employs TRBV4-3 and TRBJ1-5, with D unresolved. With 0 bases removed from V and 0 bases from J, the gap between germline ends came to 6 bases. Germline-derived CDR1 and CDR2 are LGHNA and YSLEER. The CDR3 loop spans 15 amino acids.

The chain couples TRBV7-2 to TRBJ2-1; TRBD2 matches 9 bases. The germline CDR1 and CDR2 sequences are SGHTA and FQGNSA. With V trimmed by 1 base and J by 0 bases, 7 bases remained unmatched. The CDR3 covers 18 residues. CDR3 coding DNA: TGTGCCAGCAGCTTAGTCCTAGTAGCGGGAGTCTCCTACAATGAGCAGTTCTTC. Its translation: CASSLVLVAGVSYNEQFF.

The V call is TRBV7-9, the J call TRBJ1-5, with TRBD1 identical over 7 bases. Germline lookup yields CDR1 SEHNR and CDR2 FQNEAQ (reference sequence). V lost 5 bases, J lost 1 base, and 11 bases stayed unmatched. CDR3 length: 17 residues. CDR3 region: CASSPTITGQSNQPQHF. For the CDR3, the DNA is TGTGCCAGCAGCCCAACGATAACGGGACAGAGCAATCAGCCCCAGCATTTT.

The CDR3 nucleotides read TGTGCCAGCAGCTTAGTAGACAGCGTTGAGCAGTTCTTC. Translating it yields CASSLVDSVEQFF. The gene calls are TRBV7-8 and TRBJ2-1, with a possible D match to TRBD1 (5 bases). This CDR3 is 13 amino acids long. V dropped 1 base and J dropped 9 bases, with 10 bases sitting between them. The germline CDR1 and CDR2 sequences are SGHVS and FQNEAQ.

The chain has TRBV30 and TRBJ1-2; D is possibly TRBD1 (6 bases). Germline V gene sequence: CDR1 GTSNPN, CDR2 SVGIG (reference sequence). The CDR3 is made up of 15 amino acids. V lost 5 bases to trimming and J lost 6 bases, with 22 bases between them. CDR3: CAWGGGRGDLHGYTF. CDR3 nucleotides: TGTGCCTGGGGGGGCGGCAGGGGTGATTTGCATGGCTACACCTTC.

The chain is built from TRBV18 and TRBJ2-2, with 9 bases matching TRBD1. From germline, CDR1 is KGHSH and CDR2 LQKENI. V shed 4 bases, J shed 3 bases, and the junction held 3 bases outside the gene matches. The CDR3 is 15 residues long. The CDR3 loop is CASSRDRVYTGELFF. CDR3 bases: TGTGCCAGCTCACGGGACAGGGTTTACACCGGGGAGCTGTTTTTT. The complete variable domain, with remaining parts taken from reference TRBV18 and TRBJ2-2, reads NAGVMQNPRHLVRRRGQEARLRCSPMKGHSHVYWYRQLPEEGLKFMVYLQKENIIDESGMPKERFSAEFPKEGPSILRIQQVVRGDSAAYFCASSRDRVYTGELFFGEGSRLTVL.

The V and J genes are TRBV4-3 and TRBJ2-7; no firm D call. The V and J ends lost 0 bases and 3 bases respectively, with 9 bases between them. Germline assignment: CDR1 LGHNA and CDR2 YSLEER. This CDR3 has 14 amino acids. The DNA of the CDR3 is TGCGCCAGCAGCCAAGATTTGGGTTACTACGAGCAGTACTTC. Protein sequence: CASSQDLGYYEQYF.

V gene TRBV9 combines with J gene TRBJ2-3; D might be TRBD1 or TRBD2, each matching 5 bases. This CDR3 region has 16 residues. The V gene lost 7 bases and the J gene lost 2 bases, with 20 bases spanning the gap. From germline, CDR1 is SGDLS and CDR2 YYNGEE. CDR3 coding DNA: TGTGCCAGCGGTGACCCGACCCGGGACGTCACAGATACGCAGTATTTT. It encodes CASGDPTRDVTDTQYF.

This chain links TRBV2 with TRBJ2-7; D perhaps matches TRBD2 (5 bases). The CDR3 length is 13 residues. V was cut by 8 bases and J by 0 bases, with 11 bases left in between. Germline V CDR1 and CDR2: SNHLY, FYNNEI. Here the CDR3 DNA reads TGTGCCAGCGCAGGACGGGACTCCTACGAGCAGTACTTC. This translates into CASAGRDSYEQYF.

This chain connects TRBV21-1 to TRBJ2-3; the D call in the table, TRBD2, was not verified against the DNA. TRBV21-1 is termed a pseudogene. The CDR3 spans 17 residues. The CDR3 here is CASSKVFAGGGADTQYF. CDR3 nucleotide sequence: TGTGCCAGCAGCAAAGTCTTTGCGGGAGGGGGGGCAGATACGCAGTATTTT.

The V and J genes are TRBV29-1 and TRBJ1-2; TRBD1 is a possible D gene (5 bases). CDR1 is SQVTM and CDR2 is ANQGSEA in the germline V gene. Trimming took off 4 bases at V and 4 bases at J, with 13 bases between the two ends. This CDR3 has 13 residues. CDR3 protein: CSVVQDRSYGYTF. CDR3 coding DNA: TGCAGCGTTGTACAGGACCGAAGCTATGGCTACACCTTC.

This clone has only one observation. The gene calls are TRBV6-5 and TRBJ2-7; tentatively, D is TRBD1 (6 bases). Trimming took off 2 bases at V and 3 bases at J, with 11 bases between the two ends. CDR1 is MNHEY, CDR2 SVGAGI, per germline. The CDR3 consists of 14 residues. The CDR3 DNA is TGTGCCAGCAGTTACACCGGGACAAACTACGAGCAGTACTTC. Translation: CASSYTGTNYEQYF.

The CDR3 reads CASSGVRWSEQFF. In DNA, the CDR3 is TGTGCCAGCAGTGGGGTCAGATGGTCTGAGCAGTTCTTC. This chain connects TRBV6-1 to TRBJ2-1, with D hard to call. Germline CDR1 MNHNS, CDR2 SASEGT. Trimming pared 4 bases from V and 9 bases from J, leaving 13 bases between. CDR3 length: 13 amino acids.

The J gene is TRBJ2-7, the V gene TRBV30, with 9 bases lining up with TRBD1. The length of the CDR3 is 16 residues. Germline loops: CDR1 GTSNPN, CDR2 SVGIG (reference sequence). J lost 4 bases, V lost 1 base, and 11 bases had no gene match. CDR3 sequence reads: CAWSGDGDREVYEQYF. The CDR3 bases are TGTGCCTGGAGTGGAGATGGGGACAGGGAGGTGTACGAGCAGTACTTC.

The genes are TRBV6-4 and TRBJ2-4; 7 bases line up with TRBD2. Germline CDR1 and CDR2: MRHNA and SNTAGT. V gave up 7 bases and J gave up 5 bases; unmatched junction bases: 11. CDR3 size: 15 residues. CDR3 loop: CASTEQTGGENIQYF. CDR3 coding DNA: TGTGCCAGCACTGAGCAAACGGGGGGAGAAAACATTCAGTACTTC.

The count of this clone is one. V gene TRBV7-9 combines with J gene TRBJ2-1, with TRBD1 as a possible D gene (5 bases). Germline V CDR1 and CDR2: SEHNR, FQNEAQ (reference sequence). This CDR3 comprises 12 residues. Between the trimmed V and J ends, which lost 2 bases and 7 bases, there was a span of 6 bases. The CDR3 bases are TGTGCCAGCAGCTTACAGGGAAATGAGCAGTTCTTC. It is translated as CASSLQGNEQFF.